Below, 5 T cell receptor beta chains from the same sample are listed, as sequenced in a study of monozygotic twins with inflammatory bowel disease (dated by TCRdb to the late 2010s). The library was built by means of 5' RACE. Sequencer: Illumina HiSeq 2500. TCRdb reprocessed the reads; each CDR3 protein sequence makes one entry, and DNA is unavailable. The table for this sample records about 380,000 distinct CDR3 sequences. Approximately 2.4% of the sample rests with the top ten. Sequences were obtained from blood. All receptors derive from a human donor with ulcerative colitis or Crohn's disease, or a healthy co-twin of an affected twin (not recorded which).

The chain couples TRBV6-1 to TRBJ1-1; no DNA is available, so the TRBD1 call from TCRdb remains unchecked. The CDR3 runs to 16 residues. Germline CDR1 and CDR2: MNHNS and SASEGT. The CDR3 is CASGAARRKLNTEAFF.

This sequence joins TRBV5-1 and TRBJ2-5; with no DNA, the TCRdb D assignment of TRBD1 cannot be verified. The CDR3 loop spans 14 amino acids. Germline values: CDR1 SGHRS, CDR2 YFSETQ. CDR3 region: CASSLIGTEETQYF.

The CDR3 is CASSSPTQGFIVNTGELFF. This rearrangement joins TRBV6-5 to TRBJ2-2; checking the TCRdb D call of TRBD1 is not possible without DNA. Germline CDR1 MNHEY, CDR2 SVGAGI. The CDR3 runs 19 residues.

This chain uses TRBV7-3 with TRBJ2-7. Per the germline V gene, CDR1 is SGHTA and CDR2 is FQGTGA. This CDR3 comprises 20 residues. CDR3 in amino acids: CASSPSYFADVTSSSYEQYF.

This chain uses TRBV5-4 with TRBJ1-6; lacking DNA, the TRBD1 call made by TCRdb goes unchecked. Germline V gene sequence: CDR1 SGHNT, CDR2 YYREEE (reference sequence). This CDR3 comprises 16 residues. The chain's CDR3 is CASSPGGAGENSPLHF. Combining the CDR3 with reference TRBV5-4 and TRBJ1-6 gives the whole variable domain ETGVTQSPTHLIKTRGQQVTLRCSSQSGHNTVSWYQQALGQGPQFIFQYYREEENGRGNFPPRFSGLQFPNYSSELNVNALELDDSALYLCASSPGGAGENSPLHFGNGTRLTVT.